This T cell receptor beta chain stems from a study of T-cell reconstitution after alpha-beta-depleted transplantation in children. A library of TCRbeta sequences, prepared with unique molecular identifiers, was generated. TCRdb recomputed calls from the PCR reads with MiXCR, one row per CDR3 protein. There are about 200,000 distinct CDR3 sequences in the sample; 8.4% occur only once, and less than 40% lies in the top ten. This clonotype was seen at least ten times. Germline V gives CDR1 MNHNY, CDR2 SVGAGI (reference sequence). The CDR3 sequence is 13 residues long. V lost 5 bases and J 5 bases, leaving 13 bases between the germline ends.

The J gene is TRBJ2-7, the V gene TRBV6-6; weak D call: TRBD1 (6 bases). Sample: PBMCs, mostly from graft donor cells, taken 360 days after TCRalphabeta/CD19-depleted stem cell transplant. This sequence originates from a male patient under 10 years old who had a stem cell transplant for acute myeloid leukemia, so the T cells may come from the graft donor. The CDR3 protein is CASSHQQGHEQYF. CDR3 coding DNA: TGTGCCAGCAGTCACCAACAGGGACACGAGCAGTACTTC.